This T cell receptor (beta chain) was observed in a study of post-analysis software for immune sequencing data. Notes on the study in general: Comparison with controls showed significantly lower normalized Chao1 diversity in multiple sclerosis patients. With TRBV5-6, TRBV5-1 and TRBV20-1 included, five TRBV segments were more frequent in patients than in controls. With F measure, samples from one preparation batch clustered together strongly.

Details on this clonotype: Antigen specificity is unknown. This may arise from a read error, as a much more abundant clone is one base away.

TCR beta cDNA libraries included unique molecular identifiers. Input of roughly 0.9 to 11 million T cells yielded hundreds of thousands of cDNA molecules. In TCRdb, the PCR reads were re-called with MiXCR into one record per CDR3 protein. The sample comprises hundreds of thousands of distinct CDR3 sequences, around 27% of which are singletons, and 0.5% to 0.6% rests with the top ten. With V trimmed by 7 bases and J by 13 bases, 18 bases remained unmatched. Germline-derived CDR1 and CDR2 are SQVTM and ANQGSEA. CDR3 size: 14 residues. This sequence was found in a girl under 18 with multiple sclerosis. Input material: blood. The chain couples TRBV29-1 to TRBJ2-1, with 8 bases aligning to TRBD1. This CDR3 is CSAGQGALRETQFF. DNA for the CDR3: TGCAGCGCCGGACAGGGTGCCTTAAGGGAGACCCAGTTCTTC.